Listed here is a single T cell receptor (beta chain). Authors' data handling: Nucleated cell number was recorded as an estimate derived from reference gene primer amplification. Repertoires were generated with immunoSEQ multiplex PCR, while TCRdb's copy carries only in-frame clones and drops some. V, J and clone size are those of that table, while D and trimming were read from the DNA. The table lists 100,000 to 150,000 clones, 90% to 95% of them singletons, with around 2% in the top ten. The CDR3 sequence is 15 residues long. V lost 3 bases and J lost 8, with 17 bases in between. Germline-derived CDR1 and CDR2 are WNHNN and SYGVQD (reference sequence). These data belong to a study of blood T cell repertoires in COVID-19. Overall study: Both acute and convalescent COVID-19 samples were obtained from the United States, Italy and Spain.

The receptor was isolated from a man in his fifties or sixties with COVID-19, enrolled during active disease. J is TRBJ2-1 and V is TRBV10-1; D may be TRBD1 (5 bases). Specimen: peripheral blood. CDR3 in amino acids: CASSESGQGKDEQFF. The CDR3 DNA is TGCGCCAGCAGTGAATCCGGGCAGGGAAAGGATGAGCAGTTCTTC.